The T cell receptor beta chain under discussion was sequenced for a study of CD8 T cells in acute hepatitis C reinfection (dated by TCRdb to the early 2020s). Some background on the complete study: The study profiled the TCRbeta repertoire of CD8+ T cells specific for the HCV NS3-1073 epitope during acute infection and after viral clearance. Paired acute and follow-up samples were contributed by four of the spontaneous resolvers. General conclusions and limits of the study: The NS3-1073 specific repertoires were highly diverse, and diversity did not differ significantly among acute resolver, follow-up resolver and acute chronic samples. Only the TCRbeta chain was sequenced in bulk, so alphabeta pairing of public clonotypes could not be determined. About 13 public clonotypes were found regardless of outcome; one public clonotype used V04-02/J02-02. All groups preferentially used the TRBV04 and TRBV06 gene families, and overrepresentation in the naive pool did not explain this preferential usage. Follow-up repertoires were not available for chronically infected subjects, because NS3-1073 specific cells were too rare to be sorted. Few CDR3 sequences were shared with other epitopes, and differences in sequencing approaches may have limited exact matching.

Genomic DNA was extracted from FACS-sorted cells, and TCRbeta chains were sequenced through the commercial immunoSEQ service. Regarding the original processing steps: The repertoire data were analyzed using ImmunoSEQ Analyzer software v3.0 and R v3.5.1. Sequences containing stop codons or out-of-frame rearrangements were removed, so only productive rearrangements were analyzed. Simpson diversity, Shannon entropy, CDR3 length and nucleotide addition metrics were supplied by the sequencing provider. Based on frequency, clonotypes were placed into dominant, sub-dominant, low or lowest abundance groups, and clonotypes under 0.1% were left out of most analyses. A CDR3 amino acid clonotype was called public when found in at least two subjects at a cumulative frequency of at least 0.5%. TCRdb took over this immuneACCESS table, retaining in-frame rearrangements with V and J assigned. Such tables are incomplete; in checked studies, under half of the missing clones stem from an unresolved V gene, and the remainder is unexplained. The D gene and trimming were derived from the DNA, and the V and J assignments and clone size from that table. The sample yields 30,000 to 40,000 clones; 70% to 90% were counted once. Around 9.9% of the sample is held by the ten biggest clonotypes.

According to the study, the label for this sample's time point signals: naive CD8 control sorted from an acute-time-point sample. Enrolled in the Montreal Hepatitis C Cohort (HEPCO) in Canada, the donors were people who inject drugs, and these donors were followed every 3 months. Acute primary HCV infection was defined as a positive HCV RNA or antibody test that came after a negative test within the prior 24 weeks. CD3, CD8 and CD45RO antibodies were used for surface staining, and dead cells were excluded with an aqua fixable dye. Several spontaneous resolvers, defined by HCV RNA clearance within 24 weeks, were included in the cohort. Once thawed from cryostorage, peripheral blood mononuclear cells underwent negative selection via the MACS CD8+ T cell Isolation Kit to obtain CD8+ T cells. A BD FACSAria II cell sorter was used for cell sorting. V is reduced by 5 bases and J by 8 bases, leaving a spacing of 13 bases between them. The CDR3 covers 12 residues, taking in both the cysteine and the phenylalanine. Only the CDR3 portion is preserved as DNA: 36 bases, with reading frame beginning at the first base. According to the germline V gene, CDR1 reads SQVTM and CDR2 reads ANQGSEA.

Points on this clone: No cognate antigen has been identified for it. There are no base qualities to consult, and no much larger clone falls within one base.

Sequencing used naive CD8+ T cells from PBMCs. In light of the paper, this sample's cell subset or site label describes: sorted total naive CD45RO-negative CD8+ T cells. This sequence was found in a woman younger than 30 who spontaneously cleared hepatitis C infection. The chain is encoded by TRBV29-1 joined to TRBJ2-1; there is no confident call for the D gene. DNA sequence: TGCAGCGTTAAGGACGGGTGGCATGAGCAGTTCTTC. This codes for CSVKDGWHEQFF.